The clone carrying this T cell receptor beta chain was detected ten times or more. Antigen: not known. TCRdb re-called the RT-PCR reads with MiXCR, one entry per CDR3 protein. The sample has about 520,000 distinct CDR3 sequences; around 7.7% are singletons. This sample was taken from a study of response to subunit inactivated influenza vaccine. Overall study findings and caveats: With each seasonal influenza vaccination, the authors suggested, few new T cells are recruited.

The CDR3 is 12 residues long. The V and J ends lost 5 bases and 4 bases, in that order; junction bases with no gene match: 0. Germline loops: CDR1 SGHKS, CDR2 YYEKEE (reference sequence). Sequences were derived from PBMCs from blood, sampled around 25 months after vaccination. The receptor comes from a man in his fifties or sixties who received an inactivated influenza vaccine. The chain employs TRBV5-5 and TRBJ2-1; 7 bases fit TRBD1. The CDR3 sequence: CASRDRYNEQFF. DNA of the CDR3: TGTGCCAGCAGGGACAGGTACAATGAGCAGTTCTTC.